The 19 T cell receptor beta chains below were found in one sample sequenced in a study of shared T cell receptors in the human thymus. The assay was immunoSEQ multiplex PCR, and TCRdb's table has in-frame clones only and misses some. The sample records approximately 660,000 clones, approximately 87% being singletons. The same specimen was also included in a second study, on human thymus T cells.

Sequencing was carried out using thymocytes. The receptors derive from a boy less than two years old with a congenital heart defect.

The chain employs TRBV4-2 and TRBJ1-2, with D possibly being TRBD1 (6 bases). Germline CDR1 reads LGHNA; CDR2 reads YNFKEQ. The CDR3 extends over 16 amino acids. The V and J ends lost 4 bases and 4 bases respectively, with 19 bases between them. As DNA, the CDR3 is TGTGCCAGCAGCCCCCAGCGGGGGCTTTCCCGCTATGGCTACACCTTC. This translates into CASSPQRGLSRYGYTF.

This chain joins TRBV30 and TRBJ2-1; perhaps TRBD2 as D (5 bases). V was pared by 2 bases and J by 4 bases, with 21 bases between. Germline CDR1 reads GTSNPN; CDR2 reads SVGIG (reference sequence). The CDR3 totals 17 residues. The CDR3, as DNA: TGTGCCTGGAGTCCCCACACCCGCGGCGGGCCATACAATGAGCAGTTCTTC. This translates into CAWSPHTRGGPYNEQFF. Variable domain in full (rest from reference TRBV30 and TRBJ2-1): SQTIHQWPATLVQPVGSPLSLECTVEGTSNPNLYWYRQAAGRGLQLLFYSVGIGQISSEVPQNLSASRPQDRQFILSSKKLLLSDSGFYLCAWSPHTRGGPYNEQFFGPGTRLTVL.

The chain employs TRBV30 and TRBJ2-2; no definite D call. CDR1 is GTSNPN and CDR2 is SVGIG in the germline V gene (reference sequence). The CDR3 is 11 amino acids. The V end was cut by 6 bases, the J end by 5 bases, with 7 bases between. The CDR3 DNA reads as TGTGCCTGCGACATGACCGGGGAGCTGTTTTTT. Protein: CACDMTGELFF.

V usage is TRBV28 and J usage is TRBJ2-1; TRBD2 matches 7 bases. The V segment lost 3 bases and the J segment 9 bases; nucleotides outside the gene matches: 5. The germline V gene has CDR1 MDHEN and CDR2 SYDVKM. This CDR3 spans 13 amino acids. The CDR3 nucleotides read TGTGCCAGCAGTTTTCCGGGGGGACTTGAGCAGTTCTTC. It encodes CASSFPGGLEQFF.

CDR3 loop: CATPGQGAPYEQYF. As DNA, the CDR3 is TGTGCCACTCCCGGACAGGGGGCGCCTTACGAGCAGTACTTC. J is TRBJ2-7 and V is TRBV7-9; 11 positions match TRBD1. V shed 10 bases and J 4 bases; nucleotides not matched to a gene: 9. Germline CDR1 is SEHNR and CDR2 is FQNEAQ (reference sequence). This CDR3 is built from 14 residues.

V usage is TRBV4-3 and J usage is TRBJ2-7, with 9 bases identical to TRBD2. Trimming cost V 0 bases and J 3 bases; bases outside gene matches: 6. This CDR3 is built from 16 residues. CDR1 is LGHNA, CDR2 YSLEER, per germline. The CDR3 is CASSQEPSGTLYEQYF. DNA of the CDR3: TGCGCCAGCAGCCAAGAGCCTAGCGGGACGCTCTACGAGCAGTACTTC.

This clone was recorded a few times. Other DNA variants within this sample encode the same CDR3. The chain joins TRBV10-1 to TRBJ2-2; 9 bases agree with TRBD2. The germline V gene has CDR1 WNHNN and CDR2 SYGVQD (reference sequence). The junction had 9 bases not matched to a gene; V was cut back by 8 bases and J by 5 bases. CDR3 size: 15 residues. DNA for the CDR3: TGCGCCAGCTCCTCTAGCGGGGAGTTGACCGGGGAGCTGTTTTTT. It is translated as CASSSSGELTGELFF.

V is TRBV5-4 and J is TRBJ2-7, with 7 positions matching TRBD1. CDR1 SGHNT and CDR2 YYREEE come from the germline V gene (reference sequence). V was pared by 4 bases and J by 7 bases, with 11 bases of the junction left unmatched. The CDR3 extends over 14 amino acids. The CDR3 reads CASSPDRVAAEQYF. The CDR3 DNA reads TGTGCCAGCAGCCCTGACAGGGTTGCCGCGGAGCAGTACTTC.

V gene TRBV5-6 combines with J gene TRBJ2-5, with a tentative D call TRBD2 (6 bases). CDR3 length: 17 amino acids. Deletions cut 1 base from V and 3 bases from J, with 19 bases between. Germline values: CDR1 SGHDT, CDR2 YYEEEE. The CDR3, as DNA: TGTGCCAGCAGCTTGAACCTTCGCTGGAGGAGGGAAGAGACCCAGTACTTC. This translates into CASSLNLRWRREETQYF.

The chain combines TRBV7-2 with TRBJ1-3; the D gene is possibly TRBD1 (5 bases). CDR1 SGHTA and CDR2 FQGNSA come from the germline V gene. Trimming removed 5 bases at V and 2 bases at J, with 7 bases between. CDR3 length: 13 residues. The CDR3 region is CASSQGTGNTIYF. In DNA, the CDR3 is TGTGCCAGCAGCCAGGGAACTGGAAACACCATATATTTT.

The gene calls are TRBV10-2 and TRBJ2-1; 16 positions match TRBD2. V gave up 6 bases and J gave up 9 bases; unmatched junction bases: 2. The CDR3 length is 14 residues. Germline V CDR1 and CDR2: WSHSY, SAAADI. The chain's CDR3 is CASRGTSGRGEQFF. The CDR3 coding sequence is TGCGCCAGCAGGGGGACTAGCGGGAGGGGTGAGCAGTTCTTC.

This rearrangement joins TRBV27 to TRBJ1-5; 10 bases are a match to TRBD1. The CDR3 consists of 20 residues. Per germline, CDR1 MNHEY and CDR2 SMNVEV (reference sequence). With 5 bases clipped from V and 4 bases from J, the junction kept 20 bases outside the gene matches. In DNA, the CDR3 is TGTGCCAGCAGTCTAGAGGCGGGACAGGGGCCCTCCTTTTGGAATCAGCCCCAGCATTTT. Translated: CASSLEAGQGPSFWNQPQHF.

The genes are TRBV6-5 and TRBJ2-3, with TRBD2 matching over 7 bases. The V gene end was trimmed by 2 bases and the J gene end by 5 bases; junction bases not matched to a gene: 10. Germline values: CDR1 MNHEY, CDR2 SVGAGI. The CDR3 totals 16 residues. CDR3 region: CASSYGPGGSGDTQYF. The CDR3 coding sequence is TGTGCCAGCAGTTACGGGCCGGGCGGGAGTGGAGATACGCAGTATTTT.

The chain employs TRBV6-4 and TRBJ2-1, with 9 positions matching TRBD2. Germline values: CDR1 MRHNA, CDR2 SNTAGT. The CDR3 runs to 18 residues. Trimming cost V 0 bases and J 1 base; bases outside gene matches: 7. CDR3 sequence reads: CASSDSIGGRGSYNEQFF. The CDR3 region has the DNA TGTGCCAGCAGTGACTCGATCGGCGGGAGGGGATCCTACAATGAGCAGTTCTTC.

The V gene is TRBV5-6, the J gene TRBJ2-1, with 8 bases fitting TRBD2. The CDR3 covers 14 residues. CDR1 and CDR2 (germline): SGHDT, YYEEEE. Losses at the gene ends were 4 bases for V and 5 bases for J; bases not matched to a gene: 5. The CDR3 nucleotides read TGTGCCAGCAGCCAGGGACTAGATGACAATGAGCAGTTCTTC. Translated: CASSQGLDDNEQFF.

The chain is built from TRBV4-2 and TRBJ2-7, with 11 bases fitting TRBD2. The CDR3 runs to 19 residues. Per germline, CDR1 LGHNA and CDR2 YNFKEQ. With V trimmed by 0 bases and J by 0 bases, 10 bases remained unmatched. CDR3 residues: CASSQEGGLAGPSSYEQYF. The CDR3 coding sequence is TGTGCCAGCAGCCAAGAGGGAGGACTAGCGGGCCCCAGCTCCTACGAGCAGTACTTC.

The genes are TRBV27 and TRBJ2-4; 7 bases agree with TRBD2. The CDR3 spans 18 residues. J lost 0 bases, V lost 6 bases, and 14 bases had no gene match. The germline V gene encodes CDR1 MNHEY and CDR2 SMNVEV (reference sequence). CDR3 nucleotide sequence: TGTGCCAGCAGCCCCAGCGGGGTACCTTCGCTAGCCAAAAACATTCAGTACTTC. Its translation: CASSPSGVPSLAKNIQYF.

The CDR3 sequence: CASSQVRTSGPYSYNEQFF. CDR3 nucleotides: TGCGCCAGCAGCCAAGTGCGGACTAGCGGGCCCTACTCCTACAATGAGCAGTTCTTC. The chain carries TRBV4-3 and TRBJ2-1, with 11 bases that match TRBD2. Trimming took 1 base from V and 0 from J; bases not matched to a gene: 8. Germline lookup yields CDR1 LGHNA and CDR2 YSLEER. The CDR3 spans 19 residues.

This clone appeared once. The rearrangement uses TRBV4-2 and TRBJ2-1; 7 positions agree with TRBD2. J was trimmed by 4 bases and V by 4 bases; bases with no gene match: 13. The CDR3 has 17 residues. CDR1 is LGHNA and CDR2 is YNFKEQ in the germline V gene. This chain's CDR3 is CASSLEGALAVYNEQFF. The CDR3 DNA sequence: TGTGCCAGCAGCCTAGAAGGGGCCCTAGCGGTTTACAATGAGCAGTTCTTC.